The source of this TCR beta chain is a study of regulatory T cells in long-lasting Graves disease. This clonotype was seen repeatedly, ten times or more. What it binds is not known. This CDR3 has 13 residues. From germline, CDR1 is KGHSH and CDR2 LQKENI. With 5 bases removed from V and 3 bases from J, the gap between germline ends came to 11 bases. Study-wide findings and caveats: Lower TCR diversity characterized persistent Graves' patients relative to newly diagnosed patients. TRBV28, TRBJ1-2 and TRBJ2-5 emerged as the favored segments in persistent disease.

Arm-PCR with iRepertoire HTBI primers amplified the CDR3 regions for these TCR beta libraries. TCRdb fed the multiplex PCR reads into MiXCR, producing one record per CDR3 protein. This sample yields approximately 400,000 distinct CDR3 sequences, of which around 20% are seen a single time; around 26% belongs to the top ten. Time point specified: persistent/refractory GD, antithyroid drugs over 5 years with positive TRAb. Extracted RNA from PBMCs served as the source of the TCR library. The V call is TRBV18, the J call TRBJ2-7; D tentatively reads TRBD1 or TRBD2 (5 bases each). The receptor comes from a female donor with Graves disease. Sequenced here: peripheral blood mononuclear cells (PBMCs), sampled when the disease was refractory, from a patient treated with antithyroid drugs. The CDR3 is CASSGQGDYEQYF. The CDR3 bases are TGTGCCAGCTCAGGGCAGGGAGACTACGAGCAGTACTTC. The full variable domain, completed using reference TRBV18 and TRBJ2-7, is NAGVMQNPRHLVRRRGQEARLRCSPMKGHSHVYWYRQLPEEGLKFMVYLQKENIIDESGMPKERFSAEFPKEGPSILRIQQVVRGDSAAYFCASSGQGDYEQYFGPGTRLTVT.